The 32 T cell receptor beta chains listed next were all sequenced from one sample in a study of cytomegalovirus exposure and HLA in healthy donors. Researchers ran the PCR with 60 Vbeta and 13 Jbeta primers. Generated by immunoSEQ multiplex PCR, the TCRdb table keeps only in-frame clones and is missing some. Among 100,000 or so clones listed, roughly three quarters were seen once. Sequenced: PBMCs. Every receptor here comes from a woman in her 40s in good health and CMV-seronegative.

The V and J genes are TRBV2 and TRBJ2-3; tentative D call: TRBD2 (6 bases). Deletions cut 8 bases from V and 0 bases from J, with 15 bases between. Per germline, CDR1 SNHLY and CDR2 FYNNEI. The CDR3 sequence is 15 residues long. The CDR3 loop is CASGRDSTSTDTQYF. The CDR3 DNA reads TGTGCCAGCGGCCGGGACTCAACTAGCACAGATACGCAGTATTTT.

This chain joins TRBV7-6 and TRBJ2-7; TRBD1 might be the D (6 bases). V was shortened by 5 bases and J by 2 bases, with 13 bases between the two germline ends. In germline, CDR1 is SGHVS, CDR2 FNYEAQ. The CDR3 extends over 14 amino acids. The CDR3 loop reads CASSPSPGAYEQYF. CDR3 sequence (DNA): TGTGCCAGCAGCCCCTCCCCAGGGGCCTACGAGCAGTACTTC.

The gene calls are TRBV5-8 and TRBJ1-2, with D uncertain. V was trimmed by 2 bases and J by 4 bases, leaving 15 bases between them. This CDR3 region has 15 residues. CDR1 and CDR2 from the germline V gene are SGHTS and YDEGEE. CDR3 amino acids: CASSFSLTSTYGYTF. The CDR3 coding sequence is TGTGCCAGCAGCTTTTCTTTGACATCTACCTATGGCTACACCTTC.

The chain carries TRBV7-8 and TRBJ1-1, with D uncertain. The CDR3 covers 13 residues. Germline V gives CDR1 SGHVS, CDR2 FQNEAQ. V lost 1 base to trimming and J lost 3 bases, with 6 bases between them. Here the CDR3 reads CASSLVGDTEAFF. The DNA for the CDR3 is TGTGCCAGCAGCTTAGTCGGAGACACTGAAGCTTTCTTT.

A single count supports this clone. Here the CDR3 reads CASSPGSGFNEQYF. The CDR3 DNA reads TGCGCCAGCAGTCCAGGGTCGGGCTTCAACGAGCAGTACTTC. The genes are TRBV10-1 and TRBJ2-7, with D possibly matching TRBD1 (5 bases). CDR1 is WNHNN and CDR2 is SYGVQD in the germline V gene (reference sequence). This CDR3 comprises 14 residues. With 5 bases removed from V and 5 bases from J, the gap between germline ends came to 16 bases.

The chain couples TRBV10-1 to TRBJ1-1, with a possible D match to TRBD1 (5 bases). Trimming took 0 bases from V and 6 from J, leaving 11 bases between them. The CDR3 is 14 residues long. Per germline, CDR1 WNHNN and CDR2 SYGVQD (reference sequence). The CDR3 region is CASSESGRVAEAFF. The CDR3 DNA is TGCGCCAGCAGTGAGTCGGGCAGGGTGGCTGAAGCTTTCTTT.

J is TRBJ2-3 and V is TRBV7-2; D is unclear. The CDR3 is 13 amino acids. CDR1 SGHTA and CDR2 FQGNSA come from the germline V gene. V dropped 7 bases and J dropped 5 bases, with 13 bases sitting between them. CDR3 in DNA: TGTGCCAGCACCCCTGTAACCGGAGATACGCAGTATTTT. Translating gives CASTPVTGDTQYF.

This clone was seen only once. The same CDR3 can be traced to other DNA sequences in this sample. This sequence joins TRBV28 and TRBJ1-2, with D possibly TRBD1 on 6 matching bases. The CDR3 loop spans 14 amino acids. Germline CDR1 is MDHEN and CDR2 is SYDVKM. Trimming cost V 4 bases and J 2 bases, with 11 bases left between them. In DNA, the CDR3 is TGTGCCAGCAGTTCCGGGCAGGGGAACTATGGCTACACCTTC. This translates into CASSSGQGNYGYTF.

This clone has a single count. This chain links TRBV5-4 with TRBJ2-5, with D tentatively TRBD2 (5 bases). TRBJ2-7 matches the DNA end more closely, so the J call is doubtful. This CDR3 spans 12 amino acids. CDR1 SGHNT and CDR2 YYREEE come from the germline V gene (reference sequence). CDR3 in amino acids: CASSLSGNEQYF. DNA for the CDR3: TGTGCCAGCAGCTTATCGGGGAACGAGCAGTACTTC.

On this clone: The final CDR3 position lacks the conserved phenylalanine or tryptophan, pointing to a likely read error. The chain has TRBV30 and TRBJ1-2; D is undetermined. The V gene's germline CDR1 is GTSNPN and CDR2 SVGIG (reference sequence). Trimming took off 0 bases at V and 8 bases at J, with 13 bases between the two ends. The CDR3 has 13 residues. The CDR3 spells CAWSVGRAGGYTV. The CDR3 DNA is TGTGCCTGGAGTGTAGGGCGGGCTGGGGGCTACACCGTC.

The chain is built from TRBV7-9 and TRBJ1-5; D is ambiguous. CDR1 and CDR2 from the germline V gene are SEHNR and FQNEAQ (reference sequence). V lost 0 bases, J lost 6 bases, and 6 bases lay in between. This CDR3 is built from 13 residues. CDR3 loop: CASSLAPSQPQHF. The CDR3, as DNA: TGTGCCAGCAGCTTAGCCCCCAGTCAGCCCCAGCATTTT.

As for this clone: A read error is likely, as this CDR3 ends without the conserved phenylalanine or tryptophan. The DNA is left out, because the CDR3 cannot be placed on it with certainty; the CDR3 is given as TCRdb lists it. The chain employs TRBV12-5 and TRBJ1-2; the listed D gene, TRBD1, was not tested against the DNA. Germline V gives CDR1 LGHNT, CDR2 FRNRAP. The CDR3 sequence runs 13 residues, both termini included. The CDR3 loop is CASGSDRANGYTV.

J is TRBJ2-3 and V is TRBV4-1; 8 bases match TRBD2. The CDR3 sequence is 17 residues long. The germline V gene has CDR1 MGHRA and CDR2 YSYEKL. V shed 2 bases and J 1 base; nucleotides not matched to a gene: 8. The CDR3 DNA reads as TGCGCCAGCAGCCAAACCCCGGGACTAGAAGGCACAGATACGCAGTATTTT. The encoded protein is CASSQTPGLEGTDTQYF.

The chain links TRBV4-1 to TRBJ2-5; TRBD2 matches at 13 bases. Germline V gene sequence: CDR1 MGHRA, CDR2 YSYEKL. This CDR3 has 15 amino acids. V lost 1 base, J lost 4 bases, and 0 bases stayed unmatched. Written as DNA, the CDR3 is TGCGCCAGCAGCCAAGGGACTAGCGGGGGAGAGACCCAGTACTTC. It is translated as CASSQGTSGGETQYF.

This chain joins TRBV19 and TRBJ1-1; D might be TRBD1 (6 bases). This CDR3 is built from 14 residues. The ends were cut back, 3 bases at V and 1 base at J, with 9 bases in the middle. Germline values: CDR1 LNHDA, CDR2 SQIVND (reference sequence). In DNA, the CDR3 is TGTGCCAGTAGTATCAGGGGCGGGAACACTGAAGCTTTCTTT. It codes for CASSIRGGNTEAFF.

The V and J genes are TRBV6-1 and TRBJ2-1; 9 bases fit TRBD1. V trimming: 6 bases; J trimming: 4 bases; junction bases outside the gene matches: 7. The CDR3 contains 15 residues. Germline values: CDR1 MNHNS, CDR2 SASEGT. The CDR3: CASSPTGQGYNEQFF. DNA for the CDR3: TGTGCCAGCAGCCCAACGGGACAGGGTTACAATGAGCAGTTCTTC.

The rearrangement links TRBV6-1 to TRBJ1-2, with TRBD1 as a possible D gene (5 bases). V was trimmed by 4 bases and J by 14 bases, leaving 14 bases between them. Germline-derived CDR1 and CDR2 are MNHNS and SASEGT. CDR3 size: 11 residues. The CDR3 region has the DNA TGTGCCAGCAGTGCCGACAGTACCGTAACCTTC. Protein: CASSADSTVTF.

This sequence joins TRBV9 and TRBJ1-4; D possibly corresponds to TRBD1 (5 bases). Per the germline V gene, CDR1 is SGDLS and CDR2 is YYNGEE. This CDR3 spans 16 amino acids. V gave up 0 bases and J gave up 5 bases, with 14 bases separating them. CDR3 DNA sequence: TGTGCCAGCAGCGTAGTACCGCAGGGTTCGAATGAAAAACTGTTTTTT. Translated, it gives CASSVVPQGSNEKLFF. The full variable domain, its missing parts supplied by reference TRBV9 and TRBJ1-4, is DSGVTQTPKHLITATGQRVTLRCSPRSGDLSVYWYQQSLDQGLQFLIQYYNGEERAKGNILERFSAQQFPDLHSELNLSSLELGDSALYFCASSVVPQGSNEKLFFGSGTQLSVL.

The table lists this clone with a few counts. This chain joins TRBV29-1 and TRBJ2-5; D perhaps matches TRBD1 (6 bases). Trimming left V 3 bases short and J 9 bases short, with 17 bases between. Germline lookup yields CDR1 SQVTM and CDR2 ANQGSEA. This CDR3 comprises 13 residues. The CDR3 nucleotides read TGCAGCGTTGATGCTCAGGGGAATGGGGCCCAGTACTTC. It yields the protein CSVDAQGNGAQYF.

V usage is TRBV7-8 and J usage is TRBJ2-5, with unresolved D. This CDR3 spans 17 amino acids. The V end was cut by 2 bases, the J end by 0 bases, with 16 bases between. Germline V gene data show CDR1 as SGHVS and CDR2 as FQNEAQ. The CDR3 reads CASSLFSQVGYQETQYF. The CDR3 coding sequence is TGTGCCAGCAGCTTATTTTCGCAGGTGGGCTACCAAGAGACCCAGTACTTC.

V gene TRBV5-8 combines with J gene TRBJ2-7, with TRBD2 matching 7 bases. Germline values: CDR1 SGHTS, CDR2 YDEGEE. The CDR3 runs to 15 residues. The V gene end was trimmed by 6 bases and the J gene end by 2 bases; junction bases not matched to a gene: 11. The CDR3 loop is CASNPPRGVTYEQYF. The CDR3 region has the DNA TGTGCCAGCAACCCCCCCCGGGGGGTTACCTACGAGCAGTACTTC.

This clone has a handful of counts. One junction end does not reproduce the germline sequence, and a read error may be involved. The J gene is TRBJ1-4, the V gene TRBV4-1, with D tentatively TRBD1 (6 bases). The CDR3 consists of 18 residues. Germline V lookup: CDR1 MGHRA, CDR2 YSYEKL. The CDR3 spells CARSQVYRDPTTNEKLFF. The DNA for the CDR3 is TGCGCCAGGAGCCAAGTCTACAGGGATCCTACAACTAATGAAAAACTGTTTTTT.

J is TRBJ2-2 and V is TRBV29-1; TRBD1 matches 9 bases. The V segment lost 6 bases and the J segment 4 bases; nucleotides outside the gene matches: 9. The CDR3 consists of 15 residues. Germline V gene sequence: CDR1 SQVTM, CDR2 ANQGSEA. In DNA, the CDR3 is TGCAGCGTGATACAGGGGGCAATGATCACCGGGGAGCTGTTTTTT. This translates into CSVIQGAMITGELFF.

This clone showed up just once. This chain uses TRBV13 with TRBJ2-7, with 7 positions matching TRBD1. With 3 bases clipped from V and 2 bases from J, the junction kept 4 bases outside the gene matches. The CDR3 is 14 amino acids. CDR1 PRHDT and CDR2 FYEKMQ come from the germline V gene (reference sequence). As DNA, the CDR3 is TGTGCCAGCAGCTTTGGCAGGGGGACCTACGAGCAGTACTTC. This translates into CASSFGRGTYEQYF. Based on the CDR3 plus reference TRBV13 and TRBJ2-7, the full variable domain is AAGVIQSPRHLIKEKRETATLKCYPIPRHDTVYWYQQGPGQDPQFLISFYEKMQSDKGSIPDRFSAQQFSDYHSELNMSSLELGDSALYFCASSFGRGTYEQYFGPGTRLTVT.

This clone was detected once. The chain is built from TRBV6-1 and TRBJ2-3; 8 bases are shared with TRBD2. Looked up from germline, CDR1 is MNHNS and CDR2 is SASEGT. The CDR3 is made up of 15 amino acids. Trimming removed 9 bases from V and 7 bases from J; junction bases left unmatched: 15. The CDR3 protein is CASTGLADTPNTQYF. The DNA for the CDR3 is TGTGCCAGTACCGGACTAGCCGATACCCCAAATACGCAGTATTTT.

The rearrangement uses TRBV18 and TRBJ1-5; 7 bases line up with TRBD1. With V trimmed by 6 bases and J by 9 bases, 14 bases remained unmatched. Per the germline V gene, CDR1 is KGHSH and CDR2 is LQKENI. The CDR3 has 15 amino acids. The CDR3 DNA reads as TGTGCCAGCTCCCCTGGGTCGTCCCAGGGGGGGCCCCAGCATTTT. Residues: CASSPGSSQGGPQHF.

CDR3 bases: TGTGCCAGCAGTTCCCCTGACAGGGCTCGTTCACCCCTCCACTTT. Its translation is CASSSPDRARSPLHF. The chain links TRBV6-5 to TRBJ1-6; 7 bases line up with TRBD1. The junction had 9 bases not matched to a gene; V was cut back by 4 bases and J by 9 bases. This CDR3 comprises 15 residues. Germline CDR1 and CDR2: MNHEY and SVGAGI.

The rearrangement links TRBV5-1 to TRBJ2-5; D gene ambiguous. Germline lookup yields CDR1 SGHRS and CDR2 YFSETQ. The CDR3 length is 16 residues. V dropped 0 bases and J dropped 3 bases, with 15 bases sitting between them. The CDR3 is CASSLGATPVEETQYF. CDR3 sequence (DNA): TGCGCCAGCAGCTTGGGGGCTACCCCCGTAGAAGAGACCCAGTACTTC.

The chain joins TRBV29-1 to TRBJ2-1, with a possible D match to TRBD2 (6 bases). The germline CDR1 and CDR2 sequences are SQVTM and ANQGSEA. The CDR3 consists of 14 residues. Trimming removed 3 bases at V and 6 bases at J, with 15 bases between. In DNA form, the CDR3 reads TGCAGCGTTGAGGGGGGACTGAAGGGCAATGAGCAGTTCTTC. Its protein is CSVEGGLKGNEQFF.

The genes are TRBV10-3 and TRBJ2-1, with D maybe TRBD2 (6 bases). The CDR3 has 11 amino acids. V was pared by 11 bases and J by 5 bases, with 10 bases between. Germline lookup yields CDR1 ENHRY and CDR2 SYGVKD. Here the CDR3 DNA reads TGTGCCGCCACTAGCCACAATGAGCAGTTCTTC. Its protein product is CAATSHNEQFF.

This chain joins TRBV4-3 and TRBJ2-2, with a tentative D call TRBD1 (6 bases). Germline V gives CDR1 LGHNA, CDR2 YSLEER. Trimming took 3 bases from V and 8 from J, leaving 7 bases between them. There are 12 residues in the CDR3. The CDR3 region has the DNA TGCGCCAGCAGCCAGGGGACAGGGGAGCTGTTTTTT. Translating it yields CASSQGTGELFF.

This clone was recorded once. The chain joins TRBV2 to TRBJ1-1, with unresolved D. Germline CDR1 SNHLY, CDR2 FYNNEI. V was trimmed by 8 bases and J by 7 bases, leaving 14 bases between them. The CDR3 loop spans 12 amino acids. The CDR3 sequence is CASEKGGIEAFF. The CDR3 coding sequence is TGTGCCAGCGAAAAGGGAGGAATTGAAGCTTTCTTT.